The present entry profiles one T cell receptor beta chain with its context. Its specificity is unknown. These data originate in a study of T cells after yellow fever vaccination. Study background: SMART-Seq v4 Ultra Low Input prepared the low-cell-number fractions.

General study findings and limits: Clones that expanded after primary vaccination mostly reappeared after the booster (96% CD4, approximately 85% CD8).

This CDR3 is built from 15 residues. Trimming removed 8 bases at V and 5 bases at J, with 20 bases between. TCRdb reanalysed the 5' RACE reads using MiXCR and keeps one entry per CDR3 protein. The table has around 350,000 distinct CDR3 sequences, more than 9% seen once; the top ten hold about 17%. The input for sequencing was PBMCs, taken on the day of the first yellow fever vaccination. The sequence derives from a man between 18 and 29 years old who received the YFV17D yellow fever vaccine. The rearrangement uses TRBV23-1 and TRBJ2-3, with a weak D call TRBD2 (7 bases). TRBV23-1 is reported as an ORF; its role is uncertain. CDR3 DNA: TGCGCCAGCGTCGGGCTGGGGAGGGGGGGAGATACGCAGTATTTT. Protein product: CASVGLGRGGDTQYF.